The 13 T cell receptor beta chains reported below all come from one sample, sequenced in a study of T cell responses to AZD1222 COVID-19 vaccine. Here immunoSEQ multiplex PCR was the method, and the copy in TCRdb shows in-frame clones only, minus some. Among roughly 170,000 clones listed, 88% were seen once. The source was peripheral blood, collected on day 0 of AZD1222 vaccination. The receptors here all came from an adult in good health.

V and J are TRBV9 and TRBJ1-1; unclear D gene. The V end was cut by 4 bases, the J end by 0 bases, with 13 bases between. The CDR3 is made up of 15 amino acids. The V gene's germline CDR1 is SGDLS and CDR2 YYNGEE. This CDR3 is CASSPSGEMNTEAFF. The CDR3 nucleotides read TGTGCCAGCAGCCCCTCCGGCGAGATGAACACTGAAGCTTTCTTT.

This rearrangement joins TRBV6-5 to TRBJ1-5, with D unresolved. Trimming left V 0 bases short and J 7 bases short, with 7 bases between. This CDR3 region has 13 residues. Germline V lookup: CDR1 MNHEY, CDR2 SVGAGI. The DNA for the CDR3 is TGTGCCAGCAGTTACTCATACAAGCAGCCCCAGCATTTT. As protein: CASSYSYKQPQHF.

This clone appeared a single time. The gene calls are TRBV7-9 and TRBJ2-1, with TRBD2 identical over 8 bases. V was clipped by 4 bases and J by 6 bases; unmatched bases: 5. The CDR3 loop spans 14 amino acids. Germline V gene data show CDR1 as SEHNR and CDR2 as FQNEAQ (reference sequence). The CDR3 sequence: CASSSRTSSNEQFF. The CDR3 nucleotides read TGTGCCAGCAGCTCCCGGACTAGCTCCAATGAGCAGTTCTTC.

This chain uses TRBV2 with TRBJ1-3; weak D call: TRBD1 (5 bases). Trimming removed 6 bases from V and 2 bases from J, with 14 bases in between. The CDR3 extends over 15 amino acids. Germline CDR1 reads SNHLY; CDR2 reads FYNNEI. DNA for the CDR3: TGTGCCAGCAGCCCCGCCAGGGAAACTGGAAACACCATATATTTT. Translating it yields CASSPARETGNTIYF.

The chain couples TRBV9 to TRBJ2-1; 12 positions agree with TRBD2. J gave up 8 bases and V 3 bases, and 6 bases lay outside the gene matches. CDR1 is SGDLS, CDR2 YYNGEE, per germline. The CDR3 consists of 15 residues. The CDR3 is CASSGTSGGIDEQFF. The CDR3 DNA reads TGTGCCAGCAGCGGTACTAGCGGGGGGATTGATGAGCAGTTCTTC.

The chain combines TRBV18 with TRBJ2-5, with D possibly TRBD1 on 5 matching bases. Germline V gene data show CDR1 as KGHSH and CDR2 as LQKENI. The CDR3 has 15 amino acids. Trimming stripped 3 bases from V and 4 bases from J, with 15 bases between. CDR3 coding DNA: TGTGCCAGCTCACCGTCAGGGATTCGGAGAGAGACCCAGTACTTC. It is translated as CASSPSGIRRETQYF. Drawing the rest from reference TRBV18 and TRBJ2-5, the complete variable domain is NAGVMQNPRHLVRRRGQEARLRCSPMKGHSHVYWYRQLPEEGLKFMVYLQKENIIDESGMPKERFSAEFPKEGPSILRIQQVVRGDSAAYFCASSPSGIRRETQYFGPGTRLLVL.

This chain connects TRBV24-1 to TRBJ2-1, with TRBD2 matching 12 bases. With 5 bases clipped from V and 3 bases from J, the junction kept 7 bases outside the gene matches. Germline loops: CDR1 KGHDR, CDR2 SFDVKD. The CDR3 runs to 17 residues. As DNA, the CDR3 is TGTGCCACCAGTGCTAGCGGGGGGGTTCTTGTCTACAATGAGCAGTTCTTC. The encoded protein is CATSASGGVLVYNEQFF.

The chain joins TRBV25-1 to TRBJ2-1, with 7 bases matching TRBD1. Per germline, CDR1 MGHDK and CDR2 SYGVNS. V lost 8 bases, J lost 5 bases, and 12 bases stayed unmatched. The CDR3 is 15 amino acids. This CDR3 is CASSKPGTANNEQFF. The DNA for the CDR3 is TGTGCCAGCTCAAAACCCGGGACAGCCAACAATGAGCAGTTCTTC.

V is TRBV6-5 and J is TRBJ1-2; D is unresolved. V lost 6 bases and J 8 bases, leaving 13 bases between the germline ends. This CDR3 has 12 amino acids. Germline CDR1 and CDR2: MNHEY and SVGAGI. CDR3 sequence: CASRQGPGGYTF. The CDR3 region has the DNA TGTGCCAGCAGACAAGGACCCGGAGGCTACACCTTC.

V usage is TRBV28 and J usage is TRBJ1-2; the D is unclear. This CDR3 spans 13 amino acids. The germline CDR1 and CDR2 sequences are MDHEN and SYDVKM. V lost 5 bases to trimming and J lost 6 bases, with 13 bases between them. The CDR3 bases are TGTGCCAGCAGTCTCCCGGGAGCCAATGGCTACACCTTC. This sequence encodes CASSLPGANGYTF.

This rearrangement joins TRBV13 to TRBJ1-2; TRBD1 matches at 8 bases. Germline CDR1 and CDR2: PRHDT and FYEKMQ (reference sequence). V was pared by 4 bases and J by 2 bases, with 3 bases of the junction left unmatched. CDR3 length: 14 amino acids. The CDR3 DNA reads TGTGCCAGCAGCTCCGGGACAGGAAACTATGGCTACACCTTC. Translating it yields CASSSGTGNYGYTF.

This chain joins TRBV6-5 and TRBJ2-5, with 10 bases identical to TRBD2. The length of the CDR3 is 15 residues. The junction had 8 bases not matched to a gene; V was cut back by 5 bases and J by 5 bases. Germline lookup yields CDR1 MNHEY and CDR2 SVGAGI. CDR3 in amino acids: CASSPTSGAVETQYF. DNA of the CDR3: TGTGCCAGCAGTCCCACTAGCGGGGCAGTGGAGACCCAGTACTTC.

The chain uses TRBV24-1 and TRBJ2-3; a possible D gene is TRBD1 (5 bases). CDR1 is KGHDR, CDR2 SFDVKD, per germline. This CDR3 contains 16 residues. V lost 0 bases and J lost 3, with 12 bases in between. CDR3 coding DNA: TGTGCCACCAGTGATTTGAGGGAAGGGGTAACAGATACGCAGTATTTT. Protein sequence: CATSDLREGVTDTQYF.